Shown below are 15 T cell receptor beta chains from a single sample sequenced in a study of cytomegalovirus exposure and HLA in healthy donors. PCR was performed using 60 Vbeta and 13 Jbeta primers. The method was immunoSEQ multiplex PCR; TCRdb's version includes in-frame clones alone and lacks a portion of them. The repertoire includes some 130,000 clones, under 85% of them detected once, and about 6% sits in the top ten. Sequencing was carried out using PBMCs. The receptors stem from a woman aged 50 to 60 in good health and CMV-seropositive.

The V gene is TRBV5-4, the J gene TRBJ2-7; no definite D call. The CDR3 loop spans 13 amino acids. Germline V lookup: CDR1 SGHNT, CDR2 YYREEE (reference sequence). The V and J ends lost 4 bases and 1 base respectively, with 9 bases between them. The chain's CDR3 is CASSQTGSYEQYF. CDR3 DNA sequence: TGTGCCAGCAGCCAGACGGGTTCCTACGAGCAGTACTTC.

The CDR3 region is CASRGLPGGSEQFF. CDR3 DNA sequence: TGTGCCAGCAGAGGACTACCCGGGGGGAGTGAGCAGTTCTTC. The V and J genes are TRBV6-5 and TRBJ2-1; TRBD2 matches 7 bases. CDR1 is MNHEY and CDR2 is SVGAGI in the germline V gene. The CDR3 is made up of 14 amino acids. The V segment lost 6 bases and the J segment 9 bases; nucleotides outside the gene matches: 11.

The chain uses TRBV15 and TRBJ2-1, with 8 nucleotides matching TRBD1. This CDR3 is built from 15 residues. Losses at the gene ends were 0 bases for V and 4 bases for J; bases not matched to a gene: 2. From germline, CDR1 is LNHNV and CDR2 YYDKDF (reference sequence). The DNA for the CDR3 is TGTGCCACCAGCAGAGAGACAGGGGTTTACAATGAGCAGTTCTTC. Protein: CATSRETGVYNEQFF.

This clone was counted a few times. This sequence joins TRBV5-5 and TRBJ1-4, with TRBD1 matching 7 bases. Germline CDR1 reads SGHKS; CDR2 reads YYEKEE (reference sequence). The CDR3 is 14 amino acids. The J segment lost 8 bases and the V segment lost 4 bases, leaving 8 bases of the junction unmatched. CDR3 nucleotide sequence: TGTGCCAGCAGCACCCCCGGGACAGCCGAAAAACTGTTTTTT. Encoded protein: CASSTPGTAEKLFF.

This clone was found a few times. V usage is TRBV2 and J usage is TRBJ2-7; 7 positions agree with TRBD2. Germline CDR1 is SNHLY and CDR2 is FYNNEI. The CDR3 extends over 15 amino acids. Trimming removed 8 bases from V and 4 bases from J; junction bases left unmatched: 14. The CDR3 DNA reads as TGTGCCAGCGTCCGGCGGGAGCAGCCTGCTTACGAGCAGTACTTC. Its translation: CASVRREQPAYEQYF.

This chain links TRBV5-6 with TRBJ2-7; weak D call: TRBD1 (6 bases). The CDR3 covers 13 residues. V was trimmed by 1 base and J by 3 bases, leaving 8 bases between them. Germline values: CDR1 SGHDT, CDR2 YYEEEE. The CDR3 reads CASSLTGLYEQYF. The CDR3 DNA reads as TGTGCCAGCAGCTTGACAGGGCTCTACGAGCAGTACTTC.

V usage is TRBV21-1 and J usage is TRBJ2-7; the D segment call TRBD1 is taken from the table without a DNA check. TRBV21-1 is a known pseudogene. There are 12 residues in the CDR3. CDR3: CASSKRGPQGYF. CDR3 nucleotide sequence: TGTGCCAGCAGCAAAAGGGGGCCTCAAGGGTACTTC.

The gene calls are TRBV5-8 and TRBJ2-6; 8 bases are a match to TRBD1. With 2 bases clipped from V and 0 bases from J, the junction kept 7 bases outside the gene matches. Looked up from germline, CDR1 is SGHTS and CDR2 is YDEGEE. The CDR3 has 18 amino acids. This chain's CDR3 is CASSFRDRTLSGANVLTF. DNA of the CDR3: TGTGCCAGCAGCTTTAGGGACAGGACCCTCTCTGGGGCCAACGTCCTGACTTTC.

In nucleotides, the CDR3 is TGTGCCAGCAGTTACTCGGCAGGGACAGGGGTCTACGAGCAGTACTTC. Its protein is CASSYSAGTGVYEQYF. The rearrangement joins TRBV6-6 to TRBJ2-7; 10 bases line up with TRBD1. Germline V gene sequence: CDR1 MNHNY, CDR2 SVGAGI (reference sequence). V lost 0 bases to trimming and J lost 3 bases; unmatched junction nucleotides: 5. The CDR3 is 16 amino acids.

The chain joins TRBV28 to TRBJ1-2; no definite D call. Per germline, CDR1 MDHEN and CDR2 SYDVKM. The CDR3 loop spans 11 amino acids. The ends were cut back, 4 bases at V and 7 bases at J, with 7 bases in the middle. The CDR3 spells CASSSGFGYTF. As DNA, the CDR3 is TGTGCCAGCAGTTCGGGGTTTGGCTACACCTTC.

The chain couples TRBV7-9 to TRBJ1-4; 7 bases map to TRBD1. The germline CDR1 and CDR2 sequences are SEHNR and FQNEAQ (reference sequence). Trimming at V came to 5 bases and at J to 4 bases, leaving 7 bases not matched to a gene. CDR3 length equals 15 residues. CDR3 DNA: TGTGCCAGCAGCCTCCGGGACAGCTATAATGAAAAACTGTTTTTT. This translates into CASSLRDSYNEKLFF.

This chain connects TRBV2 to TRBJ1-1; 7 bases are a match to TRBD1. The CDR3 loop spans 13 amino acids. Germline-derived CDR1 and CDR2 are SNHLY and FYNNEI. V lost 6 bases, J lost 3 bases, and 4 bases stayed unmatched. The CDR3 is CASSLDRDTEAFF. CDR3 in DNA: TGTGCCAGCAGCCTCGACAGGGACACTGAAGCTTTCTTT.

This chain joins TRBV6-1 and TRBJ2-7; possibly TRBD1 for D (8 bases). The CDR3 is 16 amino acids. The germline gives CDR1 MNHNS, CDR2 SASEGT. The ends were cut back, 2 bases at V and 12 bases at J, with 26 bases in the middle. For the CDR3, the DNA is TGTGCCAGCAGTGAAAGTTCGTCAGTACAGGGGGGGAGGCGGTACTTC. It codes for CASSESSSVQGGRRYF.

This CDR3 is CASSPRAGSNEKLFF. The CDR3 DNA sequence: TGTGCCAGCAGCCCCCGGGCGGGCTCCAATGAAAAACTGTTTTTT. V and J are TRBV7-8 and TRBJ1-4; no reliable D call. CDR3 length equals 15 residues. Trimming left V 5 bases short and J 5 bases short, with 15 bases between. Germline-derived CDR1 and CDR2 are SGHVS and FQNEAQ.

CDR3 DNA sequence: TGTGCCTGGAGTGGGACAGGGGGCGTGGGTATTTACGAGCAGTACTTC. It specifies CAWSGTGGVGIYEQYF. The V and J genes are TRBV30 and TRBJ2-7, with 11 bases matching TRBD1. The CDR3 covers 16 residues. Per germline, CDR1 GTSNPN and CDR2 SVGIG (reference sequence). Trimming at V came to 1 base and at J to 4 bases, leaving 9 bases not matched to a gene.